This T cell receptor (beta chain) was sequenced in a study of molecular identifiers for immune sequencing clone quantification. MiXCR, run by TCRdb on the PCR reads, gives a single entry per CDR3 protein. The data hold approximately 590,000 distinct CDR3 sequences, with 25% observed a single time. The CDR3 is 12 amino acids. The V end lost 4 bases, the J end lost 2 bases, and 7 bases lay between the germline ends. CDR1 is SQVTM and CDR2 is ANQGSEA in the germline V gene. The receptor comes from a human donor in good health. Some libraries in this study had Jurkat cell RNA spiked in. The chain is built from TRBV29-1 and TRBJ2-3; the D is unclear. Sequenced material: naive CD8+ T cells from blood, with Jurkat cell RNA spiked in. Specified subset: FACS-sorted CD8+CD4-CCR7+CD45RA+ naive T cells. The CDR3 coding sequence is TGCAGCGTTGTGGACGTCACAGATACGCAGTATTTT. This sequence encodes CSVVDVTDTQYF.